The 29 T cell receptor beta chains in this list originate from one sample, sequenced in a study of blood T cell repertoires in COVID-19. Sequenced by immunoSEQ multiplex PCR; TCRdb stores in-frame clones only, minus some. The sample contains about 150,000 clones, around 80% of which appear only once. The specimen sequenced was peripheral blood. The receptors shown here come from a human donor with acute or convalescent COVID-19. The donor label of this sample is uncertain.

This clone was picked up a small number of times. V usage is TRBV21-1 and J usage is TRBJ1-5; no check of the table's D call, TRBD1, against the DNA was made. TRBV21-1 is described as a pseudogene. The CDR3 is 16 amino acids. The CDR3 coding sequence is TGTGCCAGCAGCAAGGGACAGGCGATGGGCAATCAGCCCCAGCATTTT. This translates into CASSKGQAMGNQPQHF.

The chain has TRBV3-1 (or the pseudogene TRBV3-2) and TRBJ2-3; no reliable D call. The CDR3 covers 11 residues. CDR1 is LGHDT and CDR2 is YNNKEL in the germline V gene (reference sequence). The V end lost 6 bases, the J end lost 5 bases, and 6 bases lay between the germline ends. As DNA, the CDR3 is TGTGCCAGCAGTACCAGAGATACGCAGTATTTT. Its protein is CASSTRDTQYF.

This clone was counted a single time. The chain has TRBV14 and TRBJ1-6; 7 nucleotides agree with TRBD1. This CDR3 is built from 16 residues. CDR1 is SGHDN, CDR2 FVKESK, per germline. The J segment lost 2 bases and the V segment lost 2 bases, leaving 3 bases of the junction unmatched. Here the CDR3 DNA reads TGTGCCAGCAGCCAACACAGGGGTGCCTATAATTCACCCCTCCACTTT. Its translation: CASSQHRGAYNSPLHF. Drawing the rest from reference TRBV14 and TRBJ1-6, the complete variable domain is EAGVTQFPSHSVIEKGQTVTLRCDPISGHDNLYWYRRVMGKEIKFLLHFVKESKQDESGMPNNRFLAERTGGTYSTLKVQPAELEDSGVYFCASSQHRGAYNSPLHFGNGTRLTVT.

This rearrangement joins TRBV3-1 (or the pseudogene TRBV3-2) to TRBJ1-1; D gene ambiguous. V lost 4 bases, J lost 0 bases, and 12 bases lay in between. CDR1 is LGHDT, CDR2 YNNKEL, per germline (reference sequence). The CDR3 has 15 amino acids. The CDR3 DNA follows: TGTGCCAGCAGCCGAGAAGGACTTATGAACACTGAAGCTTTCTTT. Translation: CASSREGLMNTEAFF.

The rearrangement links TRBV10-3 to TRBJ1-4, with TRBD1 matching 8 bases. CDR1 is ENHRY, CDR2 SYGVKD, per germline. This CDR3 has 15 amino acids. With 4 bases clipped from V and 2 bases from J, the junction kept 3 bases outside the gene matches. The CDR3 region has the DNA TGTGCCATCAGTGCAGGGGGCGCGACTAATGAAAAACTGTTTTTT. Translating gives CAISAGGATNEKLFF.

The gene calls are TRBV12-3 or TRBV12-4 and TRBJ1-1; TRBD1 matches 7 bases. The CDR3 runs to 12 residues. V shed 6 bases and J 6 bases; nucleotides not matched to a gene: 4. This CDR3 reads CASSIGTAEAFF. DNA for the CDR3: TGTGCCAGCAGCATCGGGACAGCTGAAGCTTTCTTT.

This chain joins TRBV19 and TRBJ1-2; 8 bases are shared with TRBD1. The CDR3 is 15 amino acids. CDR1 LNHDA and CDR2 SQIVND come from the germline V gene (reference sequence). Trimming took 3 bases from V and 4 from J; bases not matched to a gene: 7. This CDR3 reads CASSIGQGASYGYTF. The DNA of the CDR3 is TGTGCCAGTAGTATCGGACAGGGTGCGTCCTATGGCTACACCTTC.

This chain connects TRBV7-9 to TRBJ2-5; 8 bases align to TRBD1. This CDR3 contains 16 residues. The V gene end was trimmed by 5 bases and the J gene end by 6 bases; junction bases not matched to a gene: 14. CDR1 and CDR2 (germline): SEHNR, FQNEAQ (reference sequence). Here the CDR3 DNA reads TGTGCCAGCAGCCAGGACAGGGATGGTCGGATGAAGACCCAGTACTTC. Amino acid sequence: CASSQDRDGRMKTQYF. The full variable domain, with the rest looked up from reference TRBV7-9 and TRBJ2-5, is DTGVSQNPRHKITKRGQNVTFRCDPISEHNRLYWYRQTLGQGPEFLTYFQNEAQLEKSRLLSDRFSAERPKGSFSTLEIQRTEQGDSAMYLCASSQDRDGRMKTQYFGPGTRLLVL.

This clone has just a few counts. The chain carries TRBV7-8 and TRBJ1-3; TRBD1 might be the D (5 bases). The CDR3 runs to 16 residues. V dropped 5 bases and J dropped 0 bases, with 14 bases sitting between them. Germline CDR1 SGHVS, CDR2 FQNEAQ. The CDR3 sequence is CASSPQPGHSGNTIYF. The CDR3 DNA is TGTGCCAGCAGCCCTCAACCAGGGCACTCTGGAAACACCATATATTTT.

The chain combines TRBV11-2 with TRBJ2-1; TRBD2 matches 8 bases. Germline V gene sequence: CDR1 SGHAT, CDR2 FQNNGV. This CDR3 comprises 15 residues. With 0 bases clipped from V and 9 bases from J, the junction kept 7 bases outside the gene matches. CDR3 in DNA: TGTGCCAGCAGCTTAGAACCGGGGGGGCTATCTGAGCAGTTCTTC. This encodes CASSLEPGGLSEQFF. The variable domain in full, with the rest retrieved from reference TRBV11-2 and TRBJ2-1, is EAGVAQSPRYKIIEKRQSVAFWCNPISGHATLYWYQQILGQGPKLLIQFQNNGVVDDSQLPKDRFSAERLKGVDSTLKIQPAKLEDSAVYLCASSLEPGGLSEQFFGPGTRLTVL.

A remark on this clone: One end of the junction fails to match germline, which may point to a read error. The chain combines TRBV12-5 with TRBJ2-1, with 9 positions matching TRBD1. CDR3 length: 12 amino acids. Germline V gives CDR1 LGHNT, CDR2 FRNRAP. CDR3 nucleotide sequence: TGTGCTAGTGGTTCCTCTACCGGGACAGGGCTCTTC. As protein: CASGSSTGTGLF.

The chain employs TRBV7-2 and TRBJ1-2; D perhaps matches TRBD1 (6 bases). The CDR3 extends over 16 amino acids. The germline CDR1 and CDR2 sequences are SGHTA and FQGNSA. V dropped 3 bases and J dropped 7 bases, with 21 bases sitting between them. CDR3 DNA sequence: TGTGCCAGCAGCTTCCCGGGACAAGCTTCCCGGTTTGGCTACACCTTC. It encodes CASSFPGQASRFGYTF.

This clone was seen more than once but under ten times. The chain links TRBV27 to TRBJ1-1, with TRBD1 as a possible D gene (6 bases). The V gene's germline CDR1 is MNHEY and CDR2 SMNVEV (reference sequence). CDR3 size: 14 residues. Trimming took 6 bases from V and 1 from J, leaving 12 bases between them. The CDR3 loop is CASRQTGKNTEAFF. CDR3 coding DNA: TGTGCCAGCAGACAAACAGGGAAGAACACTGAAGCTTTCTTT.

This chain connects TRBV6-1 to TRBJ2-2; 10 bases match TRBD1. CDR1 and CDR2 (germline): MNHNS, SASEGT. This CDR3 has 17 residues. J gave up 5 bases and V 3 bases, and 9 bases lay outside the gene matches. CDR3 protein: CASSDPGQGRRTGELFF. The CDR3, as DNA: TGTGCCAGCAGTGACCCGGGACAGGGGAGACGAACCGGGGAGCTGTTTTTT.

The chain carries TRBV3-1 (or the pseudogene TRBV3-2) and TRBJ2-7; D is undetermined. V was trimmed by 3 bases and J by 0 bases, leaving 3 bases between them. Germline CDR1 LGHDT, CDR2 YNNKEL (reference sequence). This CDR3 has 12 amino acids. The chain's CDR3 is CASSQRSYEQYF. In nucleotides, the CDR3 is TGTGCCAGCAGCCAGCGCTCCTACGAGCAGTACTTC.

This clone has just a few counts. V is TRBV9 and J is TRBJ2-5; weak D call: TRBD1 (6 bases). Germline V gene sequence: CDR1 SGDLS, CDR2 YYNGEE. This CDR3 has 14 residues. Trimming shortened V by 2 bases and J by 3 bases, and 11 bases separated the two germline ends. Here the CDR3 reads CASSVRTAKETQYF. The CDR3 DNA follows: TGTGCCAGCAGCGTTCGGACAGCTAAAGAGACCCAGTACTTC.

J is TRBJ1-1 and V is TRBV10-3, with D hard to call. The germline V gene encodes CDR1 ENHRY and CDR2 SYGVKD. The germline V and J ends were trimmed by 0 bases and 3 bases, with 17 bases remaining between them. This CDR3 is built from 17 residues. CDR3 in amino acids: CAISESKAGPGDTEAFF. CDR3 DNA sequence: TGTGCCATCAGTGAGTCGAAAGCAGGTCCCGGGGACACTGAAGCTTTCTTT.

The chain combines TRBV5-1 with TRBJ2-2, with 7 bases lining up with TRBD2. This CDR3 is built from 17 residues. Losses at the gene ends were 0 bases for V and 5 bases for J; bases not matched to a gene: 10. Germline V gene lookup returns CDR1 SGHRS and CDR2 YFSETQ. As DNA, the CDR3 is TGCGCCAGCAGCTTGGATGTTGGCGGGGGTACGACCGGGGAGCTGTTTTTT. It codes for CASSLDVGGGTTGELFF.

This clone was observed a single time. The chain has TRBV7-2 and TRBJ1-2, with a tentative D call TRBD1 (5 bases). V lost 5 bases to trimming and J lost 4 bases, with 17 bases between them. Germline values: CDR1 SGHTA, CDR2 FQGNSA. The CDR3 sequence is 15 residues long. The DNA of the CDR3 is TGTGCCAGCAGCCGGGACTCGCAGAAGGTCTATGGCTACACCTTC. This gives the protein CASSRDSQKVYGYTF. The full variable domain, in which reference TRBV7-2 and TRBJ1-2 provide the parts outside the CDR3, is GAGVSQSPSNKVTEKGKDVELRCDPISGHTALYWYRQSLGQGLEFLIYFQGNSAPDKSGLPSDRFSAERTGGSVSTLTIQRTQQEDSAVYLCASSRDSQKVYGYTFGSGTRLTVV.

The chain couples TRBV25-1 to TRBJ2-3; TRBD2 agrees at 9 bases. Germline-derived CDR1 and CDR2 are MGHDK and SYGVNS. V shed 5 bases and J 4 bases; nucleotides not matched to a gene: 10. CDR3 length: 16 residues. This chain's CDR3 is CASSQGRGGRSDTQYF. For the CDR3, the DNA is TGTGCCAGCAGTCAGGGGCGGGGGGGCAGGTCAGATACGCAGTATTTT.

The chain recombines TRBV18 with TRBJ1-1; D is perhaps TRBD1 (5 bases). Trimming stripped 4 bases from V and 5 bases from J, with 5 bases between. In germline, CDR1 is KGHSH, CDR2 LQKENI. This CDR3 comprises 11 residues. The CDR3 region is CASSQGTEAFF. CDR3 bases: TGTGCCAGCTCACAGGGGACTGAAGCTTTCTTT.

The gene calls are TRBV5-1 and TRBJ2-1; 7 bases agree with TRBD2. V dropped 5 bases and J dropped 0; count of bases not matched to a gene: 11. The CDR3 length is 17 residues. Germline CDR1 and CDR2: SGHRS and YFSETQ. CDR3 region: CASSKDPRGNSYNEQFF. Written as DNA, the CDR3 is TGCGCCAGCAGTAAGGATCCGCGGGGGAACTCCTACAATGAGCAGTTCTTC.

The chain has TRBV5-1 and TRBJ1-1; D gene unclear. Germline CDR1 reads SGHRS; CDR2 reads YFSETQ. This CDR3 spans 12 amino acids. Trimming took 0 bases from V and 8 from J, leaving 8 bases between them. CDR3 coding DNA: TGCGCCAGCAGCTTGGGAGGGATGGAAGCTTTCTTT. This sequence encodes CASSLGGMEAFF.

The CDR3 DNA reads TGTGCCAGCTCACCACGAACAGCTAATAATTCACCCCTCCACTTT. Protein product: CASSPRTANNSPLHF. V gene TRBV18 combines with J gene TRBJ1-6; D uncertain. Germline CDR1 KGHSH, CDR2 LQKENI. The CDR3 contains 15 residues. The V end lost 1 base, the J end lost 5 bases, and 9 bases lay between the germline ends.

CDR3 DNA: TGTGCCAGCAGGTTACAGGGGGTAGTAGGCTACACCTTC. Encoded protein: CASRLQGVVGYTF. The chain carries TRBV12-3 or TRBV12-4 and TRBJ1-2; 8 bases are a match to TRBD1. With 6 bases clipped from V and 8 bases from J, the junction kept 8 bases outside the gene matches. The CDR3 loop spans 13 amino acids.

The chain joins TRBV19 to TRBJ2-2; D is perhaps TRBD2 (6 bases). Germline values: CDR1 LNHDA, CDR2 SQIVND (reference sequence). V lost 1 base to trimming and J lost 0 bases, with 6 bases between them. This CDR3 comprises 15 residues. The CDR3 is CASSIGGANTGELFF. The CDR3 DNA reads TGTGCCAGTAGTATAGGCGGGGCGAACACCGGGGAGCTGTTTTTT.

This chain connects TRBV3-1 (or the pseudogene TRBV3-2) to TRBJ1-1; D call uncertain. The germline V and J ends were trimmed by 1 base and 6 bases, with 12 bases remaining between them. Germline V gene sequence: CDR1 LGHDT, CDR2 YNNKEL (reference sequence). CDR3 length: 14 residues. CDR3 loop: CASSQVDWTAEAFF. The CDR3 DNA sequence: TGTGCCAGCAGCCAAGTGGACTGGACTGCTGAAGCTTTCTTT.

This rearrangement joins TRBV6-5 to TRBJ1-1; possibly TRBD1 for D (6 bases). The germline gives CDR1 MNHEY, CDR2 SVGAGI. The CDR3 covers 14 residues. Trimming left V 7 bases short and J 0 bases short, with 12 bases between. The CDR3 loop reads CASILGHLNTEAFF. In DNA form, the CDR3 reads TGTGCCAGCATCTTGGGACACCTGAACACTGAAGCTTTCTTT.

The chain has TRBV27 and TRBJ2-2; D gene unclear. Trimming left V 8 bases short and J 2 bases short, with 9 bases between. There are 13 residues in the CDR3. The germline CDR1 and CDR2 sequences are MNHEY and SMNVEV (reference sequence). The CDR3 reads CASRRVNTGELFF. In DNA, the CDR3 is TGTGCCAGCCGTCGGGTAAACACCGGGGAGCTGTTTTTT.